This TCR beta chain was retrieved from a study of early T cells in non-severe SARS-CoV-2 infection. Study overall: Chains were unpaired, as sequencing was done on bulk RNA from unsorted whole blood.

A single record per CDR3 protein comes from TCRdb applying MiXCR to the 5' RACE reads. The sample has 42,000 or so distinct CDR3 sequences, roughly 6% seen once; the top ten hold about 8.3%. This clonotype was found many times. The origin of this receptor is an adult who was a healthcare worker with PCR-confirmed SARS-CoV-2 infection or an uninfected control (not recorded which). Here the sequenced sample was whole blood, taken at baseline.

The CDR3 protein is CASSLDGGGGSPLHF. CDR3 sequence (DNA): TGTGCCAGCAGCCTTGATGGTGGGGGAGGCTCACCCCTCCACTTT. V and J are TRBV3-1 and TRBJ1-6; maybe TRBD1 (5 bases). This CDR3 has 15 amino acids. V gave up 4 bases and J gave up 10 bases, with 17 bases separating them. Germline loops: CDR1 LGHDT, CDR2 YNNKEL (reference sequence).